The rows below give T cell receptor beta chains drawn from one sample of a study of beta chain features in type 1 diabetes. Profiled with immunoSEQ multiplex PCR; TCRdb holds only in-frame clones, not every one. Of 450,000 to 550,000 clones in the sample, approximately 30% are singletons; the top ten hold around 0.065%. Sequencing input: naive CD4+ T cells from blood. The receptors originated from a man younger than 30 in good health. CDR3s leave out the opening cysteine and the closing phenylalanine or tryptophan.

V gene: TRBV9; J gene: TRBJ1-2; CDR3 protein: ATGQGYGYT
V gene: TRBV30; J gene: TRBJ1-2; CDR3 protein: AWSVLRRGGGYT
V gene: TRBV18; J gene: TRBJ2-1; CDR3 protein: ASSQGLPSGSYNEQF
V gene: TRBV7-2; J gene: TRBJ2-2; CDR3 protein: ASSLSRQGKTGELF
V gene: TRBV6-1; J gene: TRBJ1-1; CDR3 protein: ASSPWTARAF
V gene: TRBV7-2; J gene: TRBJ2-2; CDR3 protein: ASSFHNPNTGELF
V gene: TRBV9; J gene: TRBJ2-7; CDR3 protein: ASSVSYGEQY
V gene: TRBV9; J gene: TRBJ2-1; CDR3 protein: ASSGDLAGGYYNEQF
V gene: TRBV30; J gene: TRBJ1-2; CDR3 protein: AWSVVRDGNYGYT
V gene: TRBV4-2; J gene: TRBJ2-2; CDR3 protein: ASRSAGGDTGELF
V gene: TRBV4-3; J gene: TRBJ2-5; CDR3 protein: ASSQYRTSGHSGAETQY
V gene: TRBV29-1; J gene: TRBJ2-1; CDR3 protein: SVGLANSYNEQF
V gene: TRBV4-3; J gene: TRBJ2-7; CDR3 protein: ASSYSRGEQY
V gene: TRBV7-9; J gene: TRBJ1-4; CDR3 protein: ASSIDRTTNEKLF
V gene: TRBV18; J gene: TRBJ2-3; CDR3 protein: ATSLFTDTQY
V gene: TRBV7-9; J gene: TRBJ2-4; CDR3 protein: ASSLGTDLKAKNIQY